This TCR beta chain was retrieved from a study of early T cells in non-severe SARS-CoV-2 infection. Background on the study: Chains stayed unpaired after sequencing of bulk RNA from unsorted whole blood.

Overall study findings and caveats: VDJdb matches were skewed toward anti-spike CD8 T cell responses.

In this sample, this clonotype turned up a few times. Its antigen is still unknown. Individual cDNA molecules received unique molecular identifiers during library preparation. TCRdb re-derived calls from the 5' RACE reads in MiXCR, one entry per CDR3 protein. The profile shows some 64,000 distinct CDR3 sequences, less than 20% of them singletons. Germline V gives CDR1 KGHSH, CDR2 LQKENI. J was trimmed by 9 bases and V by 5 bases; bases with no gene match: 10. There are 15 residues in the CDR3. This sequence joins TRBV18 and TRBJ1-6; 7 bases line up with TRBD1. The TCR was taken from an adult who was a healthcare worker with PCR-confirmed SARS-CoV-2 infection or an uninfected control (not recorded which). Sequences were derived from whole blood, sampled at baseline. The CDR3 sequence: CASSSQGRGSSPLHF. The DNA of the CDR3 is TGTGCCAGCTCATCACAGGGGCGCGGGAGTTCACCCCTCCACTTT.